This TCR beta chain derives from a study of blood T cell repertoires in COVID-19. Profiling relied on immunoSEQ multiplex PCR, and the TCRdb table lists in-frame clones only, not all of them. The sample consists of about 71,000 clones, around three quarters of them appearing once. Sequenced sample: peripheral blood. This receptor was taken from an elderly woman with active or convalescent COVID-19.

The CDR3 loop is CASSPSGTEYEQYF. The DNA for the CDR3 is TGTGCCAGCTCACCATCCGGGACAGAGTACGAGCAGTACTTC. The chain has TRBV18 and TRBJ2-7, with 7 bases matching TRBD1. The V and J ends lost 2 bases and 4 bases, in that order; junction bases with no gene match: 5. This CDR3 comprises 14 residues. Per the germline V gene, CDR1 is KGHSH and CDR2 is LQKENI.